This section outlines one T cell receptor beta chain sequence together with its context. TCRdb's table, derived via immunoSEQ multiplex PCR, lists solely in-frame clones and lacks some. The sample carries roughly 51,000 clones, roughly 88% recorded once. CDR1 and CDR2 (germline): SGDLS, YYNGEE. V dropped 4 bases and J dropped 6 bases, with 13 bases sitting between them. CDR3 length equals 13 residues. The record originates from a study of OX40 agonist ivuxolimab in advanced cancers. The rearrangement uses TRBV9 and TRBJ1-2; perhaps TRBD1 as D (5 bases). The sample was CD4+ or CD8+ T cells sorted from blood, taken in a trial of the OX40 agonist ivuxolimab. This TCR was recovered from an adult with an advanced solid tumor such as melanoma, head and neck, liver or kidney cancer. The CDR3 region has the DNA TGTGCCAGCAGCCTCTCCGAGGGGAATGGCTACACCTTC. Translated, it gives CASSLSEGNGYTF.